A single T cell receptor (beta chain) is shown here with its context. This clonotype was seen only a few times. The specificity of this receptor is unknown. Base qualities are not recorded, but no much larger clone differs from it by a single base. The sample's time point label is to be understood as: patch test 3, about 24 weeks after DPC sensitization. What this sample's treatment or condition label stands for: therapeutic diphenylcyclopropenone sensitization with weekly scalp DPC. At every patch-test visit, the blood draw took place before the patch test was put on. To be eligible, patients had to be aged 18 to 70, diagnosed with alopecia and judged suitable for DPC therapy, while pregnant patients were excluded. Total RNA was extracted from unfractionated whole blood that had been collected in Tempus Blood RNA tubes. Libraries came from RACE. Sequencing took place on a NextSeq 500. During library preparation, unique molecular identifiers were attached to individual cDNA molecules so that TCRs could be counted quantitatively and reproducibly. Each blood RNA sample was used to sequence both TCR alpha and TCR beta chains. Turning to the authors' computational methods: The median number of TCRs per sample was roughly 94,000, ranging from roughly 20,000 to 690,600. V, J and CDR3 annotation of the TCR reads was carried out using the Decombinator software suite. For the PS versus PT1 abundance plots, all samples were subsampled to the same number of TCRs (28,000). TCRs were defined as expanded if absent before sensitization and observed at least eight times at the 2-week time point. TCRdb itself trimmed the public reads at Q25 with fastp, ran MiXCR and retained productive beta chains. One record per CDR3 amino acid sequence lists the most common genes and DNA. TCRdb, not the original authors, processed these V and J calls. The sample profile shows 82,000 or so distinct CDR3 sequences; approximately 12% of them were found once. The ten top clones hold approximately 5.2% of the sample.

This sample was taken from a study of human T cells and chemical hapten exposure (TCRdb year 2021). With regard to the full study: For sensitization, 2% DPC in acetone was applied to a roughly 2 cm by roughly 2 cm area of upper inner arm skin. In alopecia patients, the study followed how the peripheral blood TCR repertoire changed in vivo over primary and secondary sensitization to diphenylcyclopropenone (DPC), a hapten. Patch tests used Finn chambers with 0.01% DPC on the upper back, scored after 6 days by International Contact Dermatitis Research Group standards. Libraries were pooled for sequencing, and variation in per-sample TCR yields was attributed mainly to small differences in library volumes within the pool. The patient cohort, mostly female, included alopecia areata with under or over 50% scalp involvement, alopecia totalis and alopecia universalis. Weekly therapeutic DPC doses were additionally applied to the scalp of patients throughout the roughly 25-week study period. Blood samples were taken from patients before sensitization (week 0) and then at 2, 6 and about 24 weeks after DPC sensitization. About 29 alopecia patients gave blood for TCR sequencing at one to four time points (pre-sensitization, 2, 6 and 24 weeks).

The germline ends are 10 bases apart after V is trimmed by 6 bases and J by 8 bases. Reading from cysteine to phenylalanine, the CDR3 counts 10 amino acids. Only CDR3 DNA is held: 30 bases, read in frame from base 1. Reading the germline V gene (reference sequence) gives CDR1 DFQATT and CDR2 SNEGSKA. Paper-wide results and their limitations: No change with DPC sensitization was found in the number of TCRs above 1 in 1000 frequency, and no evidence of global repertoire structure alterations was found. A positive correlation was found between the number of PT1 expanded TCRs and patch test score, with significance reached at thresholds 8, 16 and 32 but not 4. Expanded TCRs formed significantly more large CDR3 similarity clusters than pre-sensitization or healthy control sets, consistent with antigen-driven responses. Repeated subsampling changed both the strength of the expansion versus patch-test correlation and the threshold at which that correlation became significant. All patients had alopecia, a presumed autoimmune disease, so their immune response might differ from that of healthy individuals.

This TCR came from a woman in her forties or fifties with alopecia areata. Some clones in this sample may be carry-over from other donors' samples. The material was whole blood, obtained in connection with sensitization to the hapten diphenylcyclopropenone (DPC). This receptor chain uses TRBV20-1 and TRBJ1-1; TRBD1 is a weak D gene call, 5 bases matching. The CDR3 here reads CSAGTAEAFF. The DNA reads TGCAGTGCGGGGACGGCCGAAGCTTTCTTT.